These T cell receptor beta chains were read from a single sample in a study of regulatory T cells in long-lasting Graves disease. Using its own MiXCR run on the multiplex PCR reads, TCRdb lists one record per CDR3 protein. The table records 320,000 or so distinct CDR3 sequences, 15% to 20% of them present only once. Here the sequenced sample was peripheral blood mononuclear cells (PBMCs), taken at new diagnosis, from a patient treated with antithyroid drugs. These receptors all come from a female donor with Graves disease. Each CDR3 is given with its conserved first and last residue. Fields, in order: D gene, V gene, J gene, CDR3 protein. D genes are given only for firm matches.

.	TRBV9	TRBJ2-7	CASSPGGGSYEQYF
TRBD2	TRBV5-1	TRBJ2-2	CASSLRAGGNTGELFF
.	TRBV19	TRBJ2-7	CASSVSAGDYGQYF
.	TRBV20-1	TRBJ1-5	CSARDPNSNQPQHF
.	TRBV12-3/TRBV12-4	TRBJ2-3	CASGPPDTQYF
.	TRBV12-3/TRBV12-4	TRBJ1-4	CASSPDWGGNEKLFF
TRBD2	TRBV14	TRBJ2-5	CASSQDTYWLAGGPSETQYF
.	TRBV7-9	TRBJ2-5	CASSQMAQVQETQYF
TRBD2	TRBV4-1	TRBJ2-3	CASSHAPGLAGADTQYF
TRBD1	TRBV6-1	TRBJ1-2	CASSRTGTGGAYTF
.	TRBV2	TRBJ1-5	CASRPDRVGDRQPQHF
.	TRBV15	TRBJ1-6	CATSRVGQGASPLHF
.	TRBV7-2	TRBJ2-7	CASSFGQAPAYEQYF
.	TRBV18	TRBJ2-1	CASSPDQSKFF
.	TRBV3-1	TRBJ2-5	CASSPSTGGGETQYF
.	TRBV9	TRBJ2-3	CASSVEGTPRTDTQYF
TRBD2	TRBV2	TRBJ2-3	CASILTSGSADTQYF
TRBD1	TRBV6-1	TRBJ1-5	CASRHLTGTGENQPQHF
.	TRBV27	TRBJ2-7	CASSFFGGRQHEQYF